A single sample is the source of the 9 T cell receptor beta chains below, sequenced in a study of T-cell memory formation after mild COVID-19. TCRdb recomputed calls from the 5' RACE reads with MiXCR, one row per CDR3 protein. The data show around 300,000 distinct CDR3 sequences, around 13% seen once. The sequencing sample was made of PBMCs or a T cell subset sorted from them (not recorded which). These receptors all come from a man between 18 and 29 years old who had mild COVID-19 (a few samples of this study predate the infection). Cell type and time point are not known.

V and J are TRBV24-1 and TRBJ2-1; the match to TRBD2 covers 11 bases. With V trimmed by 7 bases and J by 5 bases, 3 bases remained unmatched. Germline V gene sequence: CDR1 KGHDR, CDR2 SFDVKD. The CDR3 covers 14 residues. Written as DNA, the CDR3 is TGTGCCACCAGCCTAGCGGGAGGCCACAATGAGCAGTTCTTC. Protein sequence: CATSLAGGHNEQFF.

The V call is TRBV7-7, the J call TRBJ2-1; perhaps TRBD2 as D (7 bases). Germline V gene lookup returns CDR1 SSHAT and CDR2 FNYEAQ (reference sequence). The CDR3 loop spans 15 amino acids. V lost 5 bases and J lost 5, with 16 bases in between. CDR3 region: CASSLGGTPDNEQFF. The DNA of the CDR3 is TGTGCCAGCAGCCTGGGAGGGACACCGGACAATGAGCAGTTCTTC.

The V gene is TRBV12-3 or TRBV12-4, the J gene TRBJ1-2; a weak D match, TRBD1 (5 bases). The CDR3 contains 13 residues. V gave up 5 bases and J gave up 7 bases, with 14 bases separating them. The chain's CDR3 is CASSPQGVRGYTF. CDR3 nucleotide sequence: TGTGCCAGCAGTCCCCAGGGCGTCCGTGGCTACACCTTC.

This sequence joins TRBV7-2 and TRBJ2-5; TRBD2 matches 10 bases. J was trimmed by 6 bases and V by 3 bases; bases with no gene match: 7. Germline assignment: CDR1 SGHTA and CDR2 FQGNSA. The CDR3 is 15 residues long. CDR3 nucleotides: TGTGCCAGCAGCTTGGATAGCGGGGGGACGAAGACCCAGTACTTC. Amino acid sequence: CASSLDSGGTKTQYF.

This clonotype was observed a handful of times. The chain joins TRBV4-1 to TRBJ2-5; 12 nucleotides align to TRBD2. The CDR3 runs to 16 residues. Germline CDR1 is MGHRA and CDR2 is YSYEKL. The trim removed 6 bases at V and 4 bases at J, leaving 9 bases unmatched. In nucleotides, the CDR3 is TGCGCCAGCAGACCAGAACTAGCGGGGGGCCGAGAGACCCAGTACTTC. Residues: CASRPELAGGRETQYF.

This chain joins TRBV24-1 and TRBJ2-7, with 7 bases fitting TRBD1. Looked up from germline, CDR1 is KGHDR and CDR2 is SFDVKD. This CDR3 is built from 13 residues. After removal of 5 bases from V and 5 bases from J, the junction contained 5 bases not matched to a gene. Here the CDR3 DNA reads TGTGCCACCAGTGGTCCGACAGGGCACGAGCAGTACTTC. This translates into CATSGPTGHEQYF.

The chain joins TRBV5-1 to TRBJ2-7, with 7 nucleotides matching TRBD1. The CDR3 runs 14 residues. V was clipped by 3 bases and J by 4 bases; unmatched bases: 7. Looked up from germline, CDR1 is SGHRS and CDR2 is YFSETQ. For the CDR3, the DNA is TGCGCCAGCAGCTGGGGACAGCTGGAATACGAGCAGTACTTC. It yields the protein CASSWGQLEYEQYF. Combining the CDR3 with reference TRBV5-1 and TRBJ2-7 gives the whole variable domain KAGVTQTPRYLIKTRGQQVTLSCSPISGHRSVSWYQQTPGQGLQFLFEYFSETQRNKGNFPGRFSGRQFSNSRSEMNVSTLELGDSALYLCASSWGQLEYEQYFGPGTRLTVT.

This clonotype occurred a few times. The rearrangement uses TRBV2 and TRBJ1-4; D is possibly TRBD1 (5 bases). The V end lost 2 bases, the J end lost 5 bases, and 12 bases lay between the germline ends. This CDR3 has 15 amino acids. Germline assignment: CDR1 SNHLY and CDR2 FYNNEI. DNA of the CDR3: TGTGCCAGCAGTGAAAGGGGACTTGGGAATGAAAAACTGTTTTTT. The encoded protein is CASSERGLGNEKLFF.

CDR3 loop: CASSLAVAGGTGELFF. The DNA for the CDR3 is TGCGCCAGCAGCTTGGCCGTAGCGGGAGGGACCGGGGAGCTGTTTTTT. The V call is TRBV5-1, the J call TRBJ2-2; 11 bases map to TRBD2. Germline CDR1 and CDR2: SGHRS and YFSETQ. The CDR3 totals 16 residues. The junction had 3 bases not matched to a gene; V was cut back by 0 bases and J by 5 bases.